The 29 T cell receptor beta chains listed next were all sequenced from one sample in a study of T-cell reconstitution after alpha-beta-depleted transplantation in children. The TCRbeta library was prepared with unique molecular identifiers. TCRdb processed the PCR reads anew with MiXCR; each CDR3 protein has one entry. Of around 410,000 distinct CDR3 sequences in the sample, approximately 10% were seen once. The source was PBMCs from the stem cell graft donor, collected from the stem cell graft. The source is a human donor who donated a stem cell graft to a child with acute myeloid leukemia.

The CDR3 spells CSAVGQGYEQFF. CDR3 nucleotide sequence: TGCAGTGCTGTGGGACAGGGGTATGAGCAGTTCTTC. This chain uses TRBV20-1 with TRBJ2-1; 10 nucleotides line up with TRBD1. This CDR3 has 12 amino acids. The germline gives CDR1 DFQATT, CDR2 SNEGSKA (reference sequence). V dropped 5 bases and J dropped 8; count of bases not matched to a gene: 3.

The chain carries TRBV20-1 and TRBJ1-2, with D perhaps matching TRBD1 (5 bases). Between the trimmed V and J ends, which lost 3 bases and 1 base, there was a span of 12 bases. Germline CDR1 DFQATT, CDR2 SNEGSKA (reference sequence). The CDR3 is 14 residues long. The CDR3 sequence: CSASDRPNNYGYTF. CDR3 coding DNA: TGCAGTGCTAGCGACAGACCAAATAACTATGGCTACACCTTC.

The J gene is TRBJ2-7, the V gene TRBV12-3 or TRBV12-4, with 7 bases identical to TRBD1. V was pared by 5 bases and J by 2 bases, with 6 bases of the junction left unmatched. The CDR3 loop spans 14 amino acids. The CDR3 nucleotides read TGTGCCAGCAGTGTCCTAACAGGGGCCTACGAGCAGTACTTC. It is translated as CASSVLTGAYEQYF.

The CDR3 coding sequence is TGTGCCAGCAGCGTAGAGGGCGGGAGAGTCGACGAGCAGTACTTC. Encoded protein: CASSVEGGRVDEQYF. V is TRBV9 and J is TRBJ2-7, with 7 positions matching TRBD2. The CDR3 is 15 amino acids. Trimming took 0 bases from V and 5 from J; bases not matched to a gene: 8. The germline V gene has CDR1 SGDLS and CDR2 YYNGEE.

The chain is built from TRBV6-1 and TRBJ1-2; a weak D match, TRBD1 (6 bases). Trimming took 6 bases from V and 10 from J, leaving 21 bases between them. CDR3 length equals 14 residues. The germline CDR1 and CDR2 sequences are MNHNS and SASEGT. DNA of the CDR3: TGTGCCAGCAGACAAGCTTCGGGACACTCTACCTACACCTTC. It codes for CASRQASGHSTYTF.

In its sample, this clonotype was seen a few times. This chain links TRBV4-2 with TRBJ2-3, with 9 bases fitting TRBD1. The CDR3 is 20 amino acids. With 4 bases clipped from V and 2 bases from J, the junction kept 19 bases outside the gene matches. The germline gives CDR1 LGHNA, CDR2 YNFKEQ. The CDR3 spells CASSRTGTGPPGRSTDTQYF. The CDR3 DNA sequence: TGTGCCAGCAGCCGAACCGGGACAGGGCCCCCCGGACGCTCCACAGATACGCAGTATTTT.

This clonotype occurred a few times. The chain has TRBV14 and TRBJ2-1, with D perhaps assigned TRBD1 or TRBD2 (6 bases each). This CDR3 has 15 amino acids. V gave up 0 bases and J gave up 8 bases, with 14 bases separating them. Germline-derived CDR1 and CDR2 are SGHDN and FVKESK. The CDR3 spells CASSQDQGGLDEQFF. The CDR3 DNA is TGTGCCAGCAGCCAAGATCAAGGGGGGCTGGATGAGCAGTTCTTC.

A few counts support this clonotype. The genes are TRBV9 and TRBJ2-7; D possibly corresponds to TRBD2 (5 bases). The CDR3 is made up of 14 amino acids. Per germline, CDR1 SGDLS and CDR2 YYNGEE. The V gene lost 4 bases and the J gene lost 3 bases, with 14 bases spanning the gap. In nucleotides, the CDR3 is TGTGCCAGCAGCTTTAGCGACAATCTCTACGAGCAGTACTTC. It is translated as CASSFSDNLYEQYF.

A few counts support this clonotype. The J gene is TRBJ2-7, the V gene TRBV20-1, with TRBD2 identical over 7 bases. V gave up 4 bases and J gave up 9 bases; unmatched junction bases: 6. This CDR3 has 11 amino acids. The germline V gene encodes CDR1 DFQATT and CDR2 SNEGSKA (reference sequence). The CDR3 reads CSATSGDLQYF. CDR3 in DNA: TGCAGTGCTACGAGCGGGGACCTGCAGTACTTC.

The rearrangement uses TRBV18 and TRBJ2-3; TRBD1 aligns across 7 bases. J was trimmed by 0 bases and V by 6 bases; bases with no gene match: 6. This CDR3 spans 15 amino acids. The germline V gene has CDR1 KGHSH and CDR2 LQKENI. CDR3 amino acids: CASSSSRGSTDTQYF. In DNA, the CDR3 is TGTGCCAGCTCGTCAAGCAGGGGGAGCACAGATACGCAGTATTTT.

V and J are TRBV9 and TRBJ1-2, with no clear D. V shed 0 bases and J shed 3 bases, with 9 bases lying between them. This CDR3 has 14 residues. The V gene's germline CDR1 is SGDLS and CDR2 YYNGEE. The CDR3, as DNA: TGTGCCAGCAGCGTAGGGGTAGGAGACTATGGCTACACCTTC. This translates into CASSVGVGDYGYTF.

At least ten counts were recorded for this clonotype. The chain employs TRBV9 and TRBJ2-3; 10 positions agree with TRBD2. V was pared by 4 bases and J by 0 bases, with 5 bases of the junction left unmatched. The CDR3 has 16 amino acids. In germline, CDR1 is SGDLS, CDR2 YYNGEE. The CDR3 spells CASSRTSGTSTDTQYF. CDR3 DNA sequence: TGTGCCAGCAGCCGGACTAGCGGAACTAGCACAGATACGCAGTATTTT. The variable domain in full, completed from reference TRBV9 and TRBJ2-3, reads DSGVTQTPKHLITATGQRVTLRCSPRSGDLSVYWYQQSLDQGLQFLIQYYNGEERAKGNILERFSAQQFPDLHSELNLSSLELGDSALYFCASSRTSGTSTDTQYFGPGTRLTVL.

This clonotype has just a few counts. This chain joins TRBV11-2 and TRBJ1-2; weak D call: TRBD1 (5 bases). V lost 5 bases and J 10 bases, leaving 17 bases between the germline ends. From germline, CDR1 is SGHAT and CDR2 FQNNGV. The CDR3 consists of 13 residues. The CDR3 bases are TGTGCCAGCAGCGCAGTCTGGGGCCTGGCCTACACCTTC. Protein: CASSAVWGLAYTF.

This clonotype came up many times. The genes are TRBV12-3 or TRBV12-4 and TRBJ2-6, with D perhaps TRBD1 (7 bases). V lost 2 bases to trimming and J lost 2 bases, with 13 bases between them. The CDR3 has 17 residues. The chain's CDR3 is CASSLYPGGTGANVLTF. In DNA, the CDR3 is TGTGCCAGCAGTTTATACCCAGGGGGGACTGGGGCCAACGTCCTGACTTTC.

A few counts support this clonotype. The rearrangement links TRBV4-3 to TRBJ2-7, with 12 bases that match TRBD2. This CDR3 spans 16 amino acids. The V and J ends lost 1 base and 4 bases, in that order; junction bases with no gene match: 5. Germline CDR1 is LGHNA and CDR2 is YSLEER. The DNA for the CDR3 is TGCGCCAGCAGCCAAGTACTAGCGGGAGGACAGTACGAGCAGTACTTC. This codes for CASSQVLAGGQYEQYF.

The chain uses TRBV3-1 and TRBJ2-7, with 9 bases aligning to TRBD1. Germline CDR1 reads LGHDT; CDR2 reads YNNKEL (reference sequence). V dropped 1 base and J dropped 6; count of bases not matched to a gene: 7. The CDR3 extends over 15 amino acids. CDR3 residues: CASSQGVDRGGEQYF. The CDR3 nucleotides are TGTGCCAGCAGCCAAGGCGTGGACAGGGGTGGCGAGCAGTACTTC.

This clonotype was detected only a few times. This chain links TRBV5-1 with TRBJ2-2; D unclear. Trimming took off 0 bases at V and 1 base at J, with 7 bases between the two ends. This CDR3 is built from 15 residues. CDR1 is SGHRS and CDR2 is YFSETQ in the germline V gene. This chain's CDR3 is CASSLDHLNTGELFF. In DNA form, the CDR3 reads TGCGCCAGCAGCTTGGATCATCTGAACACCGGGGAGCTGTTTTTT.

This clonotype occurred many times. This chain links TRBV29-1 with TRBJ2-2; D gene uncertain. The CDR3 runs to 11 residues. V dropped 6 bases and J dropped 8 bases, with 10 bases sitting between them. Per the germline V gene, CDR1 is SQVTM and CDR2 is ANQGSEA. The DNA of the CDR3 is TGCAGCGTGCTAATACCGGGGGAGCTGTTTTTT. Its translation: CSVLIPGELFF.

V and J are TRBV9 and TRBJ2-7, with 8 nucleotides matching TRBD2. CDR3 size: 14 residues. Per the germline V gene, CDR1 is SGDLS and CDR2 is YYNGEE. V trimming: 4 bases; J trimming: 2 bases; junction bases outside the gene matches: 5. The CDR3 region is CASSPRTSPYEQYF. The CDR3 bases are TGTGCCAGCAGCCCCCGGACTAGCCCCTACGAGCAGTACTTC.

In nucleotides, the CDR3 is TGTGCCAGCAGCCCCACCTCAGGATGGGACTATGGCTACACCTTC. As protein: CASSPTSGWDYGYTF. The J gene is TRBJ1-2, the V gene TRBV7-3; D ambiguous. V was pared by 5 bases and J by 3 bases, with 16 bases between. The CDR3 loop spans 15 amino acids. Germline V gene lookup returns CDR1 SGHTA and CDR2 FQGTGA.

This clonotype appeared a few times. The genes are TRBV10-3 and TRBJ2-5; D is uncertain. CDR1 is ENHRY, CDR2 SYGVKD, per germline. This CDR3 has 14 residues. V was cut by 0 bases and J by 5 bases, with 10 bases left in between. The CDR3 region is CAISESPPGETQYF. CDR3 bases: TGTGCCATCAGTGAGTCGCCCCCCGGGGAGACCCAGTACTTC.

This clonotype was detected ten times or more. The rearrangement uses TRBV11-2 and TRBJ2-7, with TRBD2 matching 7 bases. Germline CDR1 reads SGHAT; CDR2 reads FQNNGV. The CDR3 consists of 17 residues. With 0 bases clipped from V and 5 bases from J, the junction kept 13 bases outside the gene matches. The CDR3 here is CASSLDILLGGTNEQYF. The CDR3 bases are TGTGCCAGCAGCTTAGATATTTTGCTGGGGGGGACTAACGAGCAGTACTTC.

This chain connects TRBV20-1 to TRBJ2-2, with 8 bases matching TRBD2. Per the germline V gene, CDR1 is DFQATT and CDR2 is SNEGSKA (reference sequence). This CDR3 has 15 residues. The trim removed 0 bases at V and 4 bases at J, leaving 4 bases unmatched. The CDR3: CSAREPGRATGELFF. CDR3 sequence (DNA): TGCAGTGCTAGAGAGCCCGGGAGGGCCACCGGGGAGCTGTTTTTT.

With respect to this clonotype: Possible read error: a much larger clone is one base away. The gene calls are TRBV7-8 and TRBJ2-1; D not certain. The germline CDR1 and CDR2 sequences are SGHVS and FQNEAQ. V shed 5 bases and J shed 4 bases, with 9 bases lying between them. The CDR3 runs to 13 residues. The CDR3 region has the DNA TGTGCCAGCAGCCGCCGGACGTACAATGAGCAGTTCTTC. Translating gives CASSRRTYNEQFF.

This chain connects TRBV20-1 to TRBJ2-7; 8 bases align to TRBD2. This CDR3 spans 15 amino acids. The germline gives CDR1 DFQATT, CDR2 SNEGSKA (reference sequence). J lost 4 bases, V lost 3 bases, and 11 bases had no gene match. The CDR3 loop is CSASRLAGGRYEQYF. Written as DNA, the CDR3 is TGCAGTGCTAGTCGCTTGGCGGGGGGCAGGTACGAGCAGTACTTC.

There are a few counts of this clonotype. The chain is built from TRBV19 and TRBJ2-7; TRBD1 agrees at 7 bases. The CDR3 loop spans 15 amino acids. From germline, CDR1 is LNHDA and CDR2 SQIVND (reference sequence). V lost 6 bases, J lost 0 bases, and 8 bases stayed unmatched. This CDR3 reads CASSSGQFASYEQYF. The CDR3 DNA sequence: TGTGCCAGTAGCTCGGGACAGTTCGCCTCCTACGAGCAGTACTTC.

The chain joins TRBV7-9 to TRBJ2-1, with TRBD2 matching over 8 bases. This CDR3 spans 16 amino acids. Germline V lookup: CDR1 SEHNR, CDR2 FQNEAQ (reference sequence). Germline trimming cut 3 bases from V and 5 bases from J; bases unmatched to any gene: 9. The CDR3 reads CASSFLGGRSNNEQFF. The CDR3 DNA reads TGTGCCAGCAGCTTTCTTGGCGGGAGGTCGAACAATGAGCAGTTCTTC.

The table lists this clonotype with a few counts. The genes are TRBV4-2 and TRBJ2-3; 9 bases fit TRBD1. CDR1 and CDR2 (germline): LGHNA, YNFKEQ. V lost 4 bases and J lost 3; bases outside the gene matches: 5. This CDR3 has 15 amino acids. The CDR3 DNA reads TGTGCCAGCAGCCCGGGACAGGGAACGACAGATACGCAGTATTTT. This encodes CASSPGQGTTDTQYF.

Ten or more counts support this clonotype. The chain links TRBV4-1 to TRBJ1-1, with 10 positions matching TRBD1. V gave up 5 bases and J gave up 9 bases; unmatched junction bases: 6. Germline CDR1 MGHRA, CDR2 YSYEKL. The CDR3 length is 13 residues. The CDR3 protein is CASSLGTGDKAFF. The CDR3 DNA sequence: TGCGCCAGCAGCTTAGGGACAGGGGACAAAGCTTTCTTT.